This entry is about one T cell receptor beta chain. What it recognizes is unknown. V lost 0 bases and J 4 bases, leaving 10 bases between the germline ends. The CDR3 has 15 residues. Per germline, CDR1 MNHEY and CDR2 SMNVEV (reference sequence). Breast cancer patients provided tissue from their axillary draining lymph nodes. This sample was included in a study of breast tumors, draining lymph nodes, adjacent tissues. The study, taken as a whole, reports: Tumor T cell lymph node origin was a supported hypothesis, not proven.

TCRdb re-called the multiplex PCR reads with MiXCR, one entry per CDR3 protein. The table has some 150,000 distinct CDR3 sequences, around a third seen once. The sequence came from a female donor with breast cancer. Some clones in this sample may be carry-over from other donors' samples. The chain is built from TRBV27 and TRBJ1-5; TRBD1 is a possible D gene (5 bases). Sequenced material: axillary lymph node tissue. The CDR3 sequence is CASSLSVGGNQPQHF. In DNA, the CDR3 is TGTGCCAGCAGTTTATCCGTGGGGGGAAATCAGCCCCAGCATTTT.